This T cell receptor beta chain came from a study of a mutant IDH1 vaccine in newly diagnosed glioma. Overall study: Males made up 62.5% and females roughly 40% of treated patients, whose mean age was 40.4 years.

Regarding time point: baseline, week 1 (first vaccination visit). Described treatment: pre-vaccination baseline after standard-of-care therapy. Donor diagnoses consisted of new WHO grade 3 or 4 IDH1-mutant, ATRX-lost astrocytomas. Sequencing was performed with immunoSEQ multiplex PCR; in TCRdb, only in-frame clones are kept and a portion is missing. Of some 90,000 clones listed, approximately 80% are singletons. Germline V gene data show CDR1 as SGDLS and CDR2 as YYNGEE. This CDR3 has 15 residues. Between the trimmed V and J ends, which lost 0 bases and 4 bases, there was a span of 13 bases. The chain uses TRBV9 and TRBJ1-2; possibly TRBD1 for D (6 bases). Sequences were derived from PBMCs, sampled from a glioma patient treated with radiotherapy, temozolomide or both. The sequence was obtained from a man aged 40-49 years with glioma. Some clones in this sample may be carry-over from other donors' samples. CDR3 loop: CASSVADRSGYGYTF. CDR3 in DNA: TGTGCCAGCAGCGTAGCTGACAGGTCGGGCTATGGCTACACCTTC.